The rows below give T cell receptor beta chains drawn from one sample of a study of CD8+ T cells in alopecia areata. Some clones are missing from TCRdb's copy, which holds only in-frame ones; the method was immunoSEQ multiplex PCR. The sample gives about 4,300 clones, 69% of which show up once; under 9.5% is in the top ten. The sequenced sample was skin, obtained at week 24, from a patient treated with tofacitinib. Receptors originate from a human donor with alopecia areata. Both conserved end residues are part of each CDR3. D genes are given only for firm matches. Clone size is given for some rows only: seen once, a few or many times, or a class if the clone is expanded.

d_gene	j_gene	abundance	v_gene	CDR3aa	CDR3nt
NA	TRBJ1-2	NA	TRBV19	CASTFGSYGYTF	TGTGCCAGTACCTTCGGGAGCTATGGCTACACCTTC
TRBD1	TRBJ2-2	NA	TRBV28	CASRTGDDTGELFF	TGTGCCAGCCGGACAGGGGATGACACCGGGGAGCTGTTTTTT
TRBD1	TRBJ1-2	NA	TRBV5-1	CASSLAGGQGEGGYTF	TGCGCCAGCAGCTTGGCGGGAGGACAGGGCGAAGGGGGCTACACCTTC
NA	TRBJ2-4	NA	TRBV27	CASSPRGGLAKNIQYF	TGTGCCAGCAGTCCTAGGGGGGGGTTAGCCAAAAACATTCAGTACTTC
NA	TRBJ2-7	few	TRBV6-6	CASSYSAPENSYEQYF	TGTGCCAGCAGTTACTCGGCCCCGGAGAACTCCTACGAGCAGTACTTC
NA	TRBJ2-6	few	TRBV19	CASRSRWGSGANVLTF	TGTGCCAGTAGATCCCGGTGGGGGTCAGGGGCCAACGTCCTGACTTTC
NA	TRBJ2-3	NA	TRBV13	CASSHDPRWQYF	TGTGCCAGCAGCCACGACCCGCGCTGGCAGTATTTT
NA	TRBJ2-7	NA	TRBV28	CASSPLPGLDEQYF	TGTGCCAGCAGTCCTCTCCCGGGTCTCGACGAGCAGTACTTC
TRBD2	TRBJ2-1	NA	TRBV4-3	CASSPLIGLADFNEQFF	TGCGCCAGCAGCCCCCTGATAGGACTAGCGGATTTCAATGAGCAGTTCTTC
TRBD1	TRBJ1-2	once	TRBV18	CASSRDRHLANYGYTF	TGTGCCAGCTCACGGGACAGGCACTTAGCTAACTATGGCTACACCTTC
TRBD2	TRBJ2-7	few	TRBV6-5	CASSYSTSGSYEQYF	TGTGCCAGCAGTTACTCGACTAGCGGGAGTTACGAGCAGTACTTC
NA	TRBJ2-3	NA	TRBV7-2	CASSFDVSRTDTQYF	TGTGCCAGCAGCTTTGATGTGTCTCGCACAGATACGCAGTATTTT
NA	TRBJ2-7	few	TRBV5-1	CASSSRSDSYEQYF	TGCGCCAGCAGCTCCCGTTCCGACTCCTACGAGCAGTACTTC
NA	TRBJ2-1	few	TRBV19	CASSIKGGLYNEQFF	TGTGCCAGTAGTATAAAGGGGGGGCTTTACAATGAGCAGTTCTTC
NA	TRBJ1-1	NA	TRBV18	CASSLDWNTEAFF	TGTGCCAGCTCGCTGGACTGGAACACTGAAGCTTTCTTT
NA	TRBJ2-1	NA	TRBV20-1	CNSIYNEQFF	TGCAATAGCATCTACAATGAGCAGTTCTTC
TRBD2	TRBJ2-7	NA	TRBV15	CATSTPLLAGGRHEQYF	TGTGCCACCAGCACCCCCCTACTAGCGGGGGGTCGCCACGAGCAGTACTTC
TRBD2	TRBJ2-7	NA	TRBV19	CASSSRTSGATYEQYF	TGTGCCAGTAGTAGCCGGACTAGCGGGGCTACCTACGAGCAGTACTTC
NA	TRBJ1-1	NA	TRBV19	CATSRGAGEAFF	TGTGCCACCTCGAGAGGGGCAGGTGAAGCTTTCTTT
TRBD1	TRBJ1-2	NA	TRBV2	CASALDRSHYGYTF	TGTGCCAGCGCTCTGGACAGGAGTCACTATGGCTACACCTTC
TRBD2	TRBJ2-2	NA	TRBV7-2	CASSPWTSFAGELFF	TGTGCCAGCAGCCCCTGGACTAGCTTCGCGGGGGAGCTGTTTTTT
NA	TRBJ1-5	NA	TRBV6-1	CASSEVGAGGNQPQHF	TGTGCCAGCAGTGAAGTCGGGGCAGGGGGCAATCAGCCCCAGCATTTT
NA	TRBJ2-7	NA	TRBV11-1	CASSTLGEQYF	TGTGCCAGCAGCACCCTGGGCGAGCAGTACTTC
TRBD1	TRBJ2-5	few	TRBV29-1	CSVGQGEVQETQYF	TGCAGCGTGGGACAGGGTGAGGTACAAGAGACCCAGTACTTC
NA	TRBJ2-2	once	TRBV9	CASSVSTGELFF	TGTGCCAGCAGCGTAAGCACCGGGGAGCTGTTTTTT
NA	TRBJ2-3	NA	TRBV7-9	CASSLEGSGTGFSYTQYF	TGTGCCAGCAGCTTAGAGGGCTCAGGGACTGGATTTTCCTATACGCAGTATTTT
NA	TRBJ2-3	NA	TRBV7-9	CASSFFHPDTQYF	TGTGCCAGCAGCTTTTTCCACCCAGATACGCAGTATTTT
NA	TRBJ2-6	once	TRBV4-3	CASSQESGSGANVLTF	TGCGCCAGCAGCCAAGAATCAGGCTCTGGGGCCAACGTCCTGACTTTC
TRBD1	TRBJ1-2	once	TRBV19	CASKAQGRVGYTF	TGTGCCAGTAAGGCACAGGGGCGTGTTGGCTACACCTTC
TRBD1	TRBJ1-6	NA	TRBV5-1	CASSPTGVHSNSPLHF	TGCGCCAGCAGCCCGACAGGGGTCCATTCTAATTCACCCCTCCACTTT
NA	TRBJ2-1	few	TRBV29-1	CSVEGQINEQFF	TGCAGCGTTGAAGGCCAGATAAATGAGCAGTTCTTC
NA	TRBJ2-7	once	TRBV5-4	CASSGGSWQSSYEQYF	TGTGCCAGCAGCGGAGGTTCCTGGCAGAGCTCCTACGAGCAGTACTTC
TRBD2	TRBJ2-7	NA	TRBV7-2	CASSPGTSGSYEQYF	TGTGCCAGCAGCCCCGGGACTAGCGGCTCCTACGAGCAGTACTTC